Below, 2 T cell receptor beta chains from the same sample are listed, as sequenced in a study of blood T cells in healthy people across ages. Using a J-beta primer mix together with a sample-barcoded 5' primer, a second PCR was run for roughly 6 to 12 cycles. TCRdb re-derived calls from the 5' RACE reads in MiXCR, one entry per CDR3 protein. The table lists 750,000 to 950,000 distinct CDR3 sequences, 25% to 30% of them singletons, with more than 8.5% in the top ten. The same sample was also studied in work on T cells of mothers and their children.

Sample: blood. The receptors were sampled from a woman in her thirties or forties in good health.

The V gene is TRBV11-1, the J gene TRBJ1-5, with 7 bases lining up with TRBD1. The ends lost 3 bases at V and 3 bases at J; junction bases unmatched: 5. The germline V gene encodes CDR1 SGHAT and CDR2 FQDESV (reference sequence). The CDR3 sequence is 15 residues long. The CDR3 sequence: CASSLSTGTNQPQHF. The CDR3 coding sequence is TGTGCCAGCAGCTTGTCGACAGGGACCAATCAGCCCCAGCATTTT.

The table lists this clonotype with a few counts. The J gene is TRBJ1-4, the V gene TRBV20-1; no clear D. Germline CDR1 reads DFQATT; CDR2 reads SNEGSKA (reference sequence). The V gene lost 2 bases and the J gene lost 3 bases, with 7 bases spanning the gap. The CDR3 totals 13 residues. The CDR3 nucleotides are TGCAGTGCTAGAAGGACGTCTAATGAAAAACTGTTTTTT. Translating gives CSARRTSNEKLFF.